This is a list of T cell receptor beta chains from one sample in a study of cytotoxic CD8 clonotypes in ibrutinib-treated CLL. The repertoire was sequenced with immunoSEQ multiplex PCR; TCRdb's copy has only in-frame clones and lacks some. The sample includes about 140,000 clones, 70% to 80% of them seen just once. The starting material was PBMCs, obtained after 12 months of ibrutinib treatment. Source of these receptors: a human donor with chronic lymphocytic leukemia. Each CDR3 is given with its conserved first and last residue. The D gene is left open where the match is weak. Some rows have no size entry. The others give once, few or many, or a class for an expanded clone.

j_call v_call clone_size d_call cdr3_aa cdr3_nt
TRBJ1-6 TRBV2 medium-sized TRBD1 CASSVGQGGSPLHF TGTGCCAGCAGTGTGGGACAGGGAGGCTCACCCCTCCACTTT
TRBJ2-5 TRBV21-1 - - CASRKKAMGEKKAQYF TGTGCCAGCAGGAAAAAAGCAATGGGCGAAAAGAAGGCCCAGTACTTC
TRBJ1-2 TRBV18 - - CASSPPQGQVGYTF TGTGCCAGCTCACCACCTCAGGGGCAGGTTGGCTACACCTTC
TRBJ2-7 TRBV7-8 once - CASSLGTTYEQYF TGTGCCAGCAGCTTAGGGACAACCTACGAGCAGTACTTC
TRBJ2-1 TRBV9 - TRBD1 CASSPPLRQGPLSSYNEQFF TGTGCCAGCAGCCCACCTTTACGACAGGGGCCCCTGAGCTCCTACAATGAGCAGTTCTTC
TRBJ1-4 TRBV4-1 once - CASSQDGYSSNEKLFF TGCGCCAGCAGCCAAGATGGGTATTCCAGCAATGAAAAACTGTTTTTT
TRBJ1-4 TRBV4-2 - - CASSQDFGTHEKLFF TGTGCCAGCAGCCAAGATTTCGGGACTCATGAAAAACTGTTTTTT
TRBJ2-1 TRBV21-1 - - CASTTGGLYNEQFF TGTGCCAGCACTACCGGGGGCCTCTACAATGAGCAGTTCTTC
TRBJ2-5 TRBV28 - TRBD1 CASDGAGGEETQYF TGTGCCAGTGACGGCGCAGGGGGTGAAGAGACCCAGTACTTC
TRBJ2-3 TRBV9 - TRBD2 CASSVGPLRLAGSDTQYF TGTGCCAGCAGCGTAGGGCCCCTCCGACTAGCGGGGTCAGATACGCAGTATTTT
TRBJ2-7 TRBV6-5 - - CASSRRGLNYEQYF TGTGCCAGCAGTCGCCGGGGCCTGAACTACGAGCAGTACTTC
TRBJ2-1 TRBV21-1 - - CASGWHNEQFF TGTGCCAGCGGCTGGCACAATGAGCAGTTCTTC
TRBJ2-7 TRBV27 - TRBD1 CASSATGAYEQYF TGTGCCAGCAGTGCGACAGGGGCCTACGAGCAGTACTTC
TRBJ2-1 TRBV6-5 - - CASRMDRDWGEQFF TGTGCCAGCAGAATGGACCGGGACTGGGGTGAGCAGTTCTTC
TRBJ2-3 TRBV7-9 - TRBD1 CASSFGQGADTQYF TGTGCCAGCAGCTTCGGACAGGGCGCAGATACGCAGTATTTT
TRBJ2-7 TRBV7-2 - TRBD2 CASSTLAGGTYEQYF TGTGCCAGCAGCACACTAGCGGGAGGGACCTACGAGCAGTACTTC
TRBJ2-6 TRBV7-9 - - CASSLGIQRRSGANVLTF TGTGCCAGCAGCTTAGGAATTCAGCGGCGTTCTGGGGCCAACGTCCTGACTTTC
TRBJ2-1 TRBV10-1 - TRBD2 CASRSSGGRFGSRNEQFF TGCGCCAGCAGGTCTAGCGGGGGAAGATTCGGGTCCCGGAATGAGCAGTTCTTC
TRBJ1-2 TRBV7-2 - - CASSLNGRGYTF TGTGCCAGCAGCTTAAATGGGCGCGGCTACACCTTC
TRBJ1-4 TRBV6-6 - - CASSLSDGTNEKLFF TGTGCCAGCAGTTTGTCGGACGGAACTAATGAAAAACTGTTTTTT
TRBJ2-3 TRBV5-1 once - CASSFAPTDTQYF TGCGCCAGCAGCTTTGCGCCTACAGATACGCAGTATTTT
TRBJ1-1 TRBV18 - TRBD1 CASSPLQRIGTGVNTEAFF TGTGCCAGCTCACCCCTACAGCGAATTGGGACAGGGGTGAACACTGAAGCTTTCTTT
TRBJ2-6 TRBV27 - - CASSPYSGANVLTF TGTGCCAGCAGCCCTTACTCTGGGGCCAACGTCCTGACTTTC
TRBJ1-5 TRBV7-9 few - CAIGDQPQHF TGTGCCATTGGGGATCAGCCCCAGCATTTT
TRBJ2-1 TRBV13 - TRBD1 CASSRGQSGYNEQFF TGTGCCAGCAGCAGGGGACAGAGCGGTTACAATGAGCAGTTCTTC
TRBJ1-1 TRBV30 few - CAWGWMKATEAFF TGTGCCTGGGGTTGGATGAAGGCCACTGAAGCTTTCTTT
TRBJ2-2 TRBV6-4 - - CASSGRINTGELFF TGTGCCAGCAGTGGCAGGATAAACACCGGGGAGCTGTTTTTT
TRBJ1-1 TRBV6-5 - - CASKSGNTEAFF TGTGCCAGCAAAAGTGGGAACACTGAAGCTTTCTTT
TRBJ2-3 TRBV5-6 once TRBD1 CASSLGGDKSTDTQYF TGTGCCAGCAGCTTAGGGGGCGACAAGAGCACAGATACGCAGTATTTT
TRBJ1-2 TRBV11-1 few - CASSLGWNYGYTF TGTGCCAGCAGCTTAGGGTGGAACTATGGCTACACCTTC
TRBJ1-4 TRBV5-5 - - CASSLRIYGQRAEKLFF TGTGCCAGCAGCCTGAGGATTTATGGACAAAGGGCTGAAAAACTGTTTTTT
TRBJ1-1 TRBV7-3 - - CASSWRGGDTEAFF TGTGCCAGCAGTTGGCGAGGTGGGGACACTGAAGCTTTCTTT
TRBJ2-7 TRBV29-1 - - CSVGRLPYEQYF TGCAGCGTTGGAAGATTACCCTACGAGCAGTACTTC
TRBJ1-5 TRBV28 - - CASSRDTSNQPQHF TGTGCCAGCAGTCGTGACACTAGCAATCAGCCCCAGCATTTT
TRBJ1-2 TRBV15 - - CATSRAGRGTYGYTF TGTGCCACCAGCAGAGCGGGGCGTGGGACTTATGGCTACACCTTC
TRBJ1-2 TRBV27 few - CASTLSPGSYGYTF TGTGCCAGCACCCTCAGCCCCGGTTCCTATGGCTACACCTTC
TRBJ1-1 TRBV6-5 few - CASSYLGTEAFF TGTGCCAGCAGTTACTTGGGGACTGAAGCTTTCTTT
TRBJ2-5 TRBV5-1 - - CASRRDGEQETQYF TGCGCCAGCAGGCGGGACGGTGAACAAGAGACCCAGTACTTC
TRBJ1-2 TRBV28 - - CASTPGDGGNYGYTF TGTGCCAGCACCCCCGGGGACGGAGGTAACTATGGCTACACCTTC
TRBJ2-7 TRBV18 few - CASQRGDSRIYEQYF TGTGCCAGCCAACGAGGGGACTCCAGGATCTACGAGCAGTACTTC
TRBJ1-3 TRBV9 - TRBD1 CASSEAKGTGGGNTIYF TGTGCCAGCAGCGAGGCAAAAGGGACAGGGGGTGGAAACACCATATATTTT
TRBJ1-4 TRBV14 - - CASSQGGINEKLFF TGTGCCAGCAGCCAAGGAGGAATTAATGAAAAACTGTTTTTT
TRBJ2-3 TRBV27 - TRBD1 CASGRTGGTPSTDTQYF TGTGCCAGCGGCAGGACAGGGGGAACACCTAGCACAGATACGCAGTATTTT
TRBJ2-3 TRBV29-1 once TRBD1 CSVEDDVAGGSTDTQYF TGCAGCGTTGAAGATGATGTGGCAGGGGGCTCGACAGATACGCAGTATTTT
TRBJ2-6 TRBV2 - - CASSLDGSSGANVLTF TGTGCCAGCAGTCTGGACGGGAGCTCTGGGGCCAACGTCCTGACTTTC
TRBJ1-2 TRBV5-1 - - CASSWEQVHYTF TGCGCCAGCAGCTGGGAACAGGTTCACTACACCTTC